This TCR beta chain was observed in a study of blood T cell repertoires in COVID-19. Looking at the study overall: Sites in the United States, Italy and Spain provided acute and convalescent COVID-19 samples. T cells, B-cell-depleted T cells, or PBMCs provided the cDNA or gDNA that served as material.

This clone was seen a handful of times. Original processing methods: It was from reference gene primer amplification that nucleated cell counts were estimated. Produced via immunoSEQ multiplex PCR; TCRdb's table is partial and in-frame only. Clone size and V and J calls were adopted from that table, with D and trimming inferred from the DNA. This table has about 120,000 clones, around three quarters appearing once. The CDR3 consists of 13 residues. From germline, CDR1 is LNHNV and CDR2 YYDKDF (reference sequence). V was cut by 0 bases and J by 6 bases, with 6 bases left in between. The sequenced sample was peripheral blood. The chain is built from TRBV15 and TRBJ1-5; D gene uncertain. This receptor was identified in a man aged 60-69 years with active or convalescent COVID-19. CDR3 in DNA: TGTGCCACCAGCAGAGAACCGGGTCAGCCCCAGCATTTT. This gives the protein CATSREPGQPQHF.